Following are 22 T cell receptor beta chains from one sample sequenced in a study of blood T cells in healthy people across ages. The second PCR ran about 6 to 11 cycles with a sample-barcoded 5' primer and J-beta primers. In TCRdb, the 5' RACE reads were re-called with MiXCR into one record per CDR3 protein. The profile covers 1.5 million or so distinct CDR3 sequences, with around 42% appearing a single time and 6.5% to 10% taken by the ten largest. The sample was blood. The receptors were gathered from a woman younger than 35 in good health.

CDR3 region: CASSLTLVTQVANEQFF. In DNA form, the CDR3 reads TGTGCCAGCAGCTTAACGCTCGTGACCCAGGTAGCCAATGAGCAGTTCTTC. The chain employs TRBV7-2 and TRBJ2-1; no clear D. Germline V gene lookup returns CDR1 SGHTA and CDR2 FQGNSA. Trimming pared 2 bases from V and 6 bases from J, leaving 20 bases between. The CDR3 runs to 17 residues.

The chain links TRBV20-1 to TRBJ2-5, with D perhaps matching TRBD2 (7 bases). The J call is doubtful: the DNA matches TRBJ2-7 better. Germline V gives CDR1 DFQATT, CDR2 SNEGSKA (reference sequence). The CDR3 runs 13 residues. CDR3 sequence reads: CSRREQGSYEQYF. CDR3 nucleotides: TGCAGTAGGCGGGAGCAGGGGTCCTACGAGCAGTACTTC.

On this clonotype itself: One junction end does not reproduce the germline sequence, and a read error may be involved. In DNA form, the CDR3 reads TGTGCCAGCAGTGAAGACAGAAGGGAGACCCGGTACTTC. Its translation: CASSEDRRETRYF. The chain uses TRBV6-1 and TRBJ2-5, with D perhaps matching TRBD2 (5 bases). The CDR3 loop spans 13 amino acids. Germline assignment: CDR1 MNHNS and CDR2 SASEGT.

There are a few counts of this clonotype. This rearrangement joins TRBV12-3 or TRBV12-4 to TRBJ2-3, with TRBD2 identical over 7 bases. Trimming cost V 0 bases and J 5 bases; bases outside gene matches: 8. This CDR3 contains 16 residues. The CDR3 nucleotides are TGTGCCAGCAGTTTAGCGCGACTAGCAAAGGGAGATACGCAGTATTTT. It is translated as CASSLARLAKGDTQYF.

This clonotype has only a few counts. The chain combines TRBV21-1 with TRBJ2-4; no DNA check was done on the table's D call, TRBD1. The J call could be wrong; TRBJ2-5 is a better fit for the DNA end. TRBV21-1 is a known pseudogene. The CDR3 consists of 16 residues. The CDR3, as DNA: TGTGCCAGCAGCTCACAGAGGGGGCAATCCCAAGAGACCCAGTACTTC. Translating it yields CASSSQRGQSQETQYF.

The CDR3 is CASSLTPGLGVDEQFF. As DNA, the CDR3 is TGTGCCAGCAGCTTAACCCCTGGACTAGGAGTGGATGAGCAGTTCTTC. This rearrangement joins TRBV11-2 to TRBJ2-1; the match to TRBD2 covers 7 bases. The CDR3 is made up of 16 amino acids. With V trimmed by 2 bases and J by 8 bases, 12 bases remained unmatched. From germline, CDR1 is SGHAT and CDR2 FQNNGV. Based on the CDR3 plus reference TRBV11-2 and TRBJ2-1, the full variable domain is EAGVAQSPRYKIIEKRQSVAFWCNPISGHATLYWYQQILGQGPKLLIQFQNNGVVDDSQLPKDRFSAERLKGVDSTLKIQPAKLEDSAVYLCASSLTPGLGVDEQFFGPGTRLTVL.

A remark on this clonotype: A read error may account for a junction end that differs from germline. J is TRBJ2-3 and V is TRBV29-1; perhaps TRBD2 as D (5 bases). Germline V gives CDR1 SQVTM, CDR2 ANQGSEA. The CDR3 spans 14 residues. The CDR3 coding sequence is TGCAGCGCCAAGCCCTATTCTAGCACAGATACGCGGTATTTT. Translating gives CSAKPYSSTDTRYF.

This clonotype was counted a few times. V gene TRBV6-6 combines with J gene TRBJ2-3; TRBD2 agrees at 10 bases. Losses at the gene ends were 2 bases for V and 0 bases for J; bases not matched to a gene: 5. Germline V CDR1 and CDR2: MNHNY, SVGAGI (reference sequence). CDR3 length: 17 amino acids. The CDR3 loop is CASSYTLAGASTDTQYF. The CDR3 DNA sequence: TGTGCCAGCAGTTACACGCTAGCGGGGGCCAGCACAGATACGCAGTATTTT.

V usage is TRBV20-1 and J usage is TRBJ2-7; TRBD1 matches 8 bases. Germline-derived CDR1 and CDR2 are DFQATT and SNEGSKA (reference sequence). V shed 4 bases and J 5 bases; nucleotides not matched to a gene: 13. This CDR3 spans 15 amino acids. CDR3 region: CSATKPGTGSNEQYF. As DNA, the CDR3 is TGCAGTGCTACAAAACCCGGGACAGGCTCGAACGAGCAGTACTTC.

The table lists this clonotype with a few counts. CDR3 loop: CASHPGDPNTEAFF. As DNA, the CDR3 is TGTGCCAGTCACCCAGGGGACCCGAACACTGAAGCTTTCTTT. The V gene is TRBV25-1, the J gene TRBJ1-1, with D perhaps TRBD1 (6 bases). This CDR3 is built from 14 residues. Trimming left V 9 bases short and J 1 base short, with 15 bases between. Germline V gene data show CDR1 as MGHDK and CDR2 as SYGVNS.

This chain links TRBV6-5 with TRBJ1-1; possibly TRBD1 for D (6 bases). CDR1 MNHEY and CDR2 SVGAGI come from the germline V gene. V lost 7 bases and J lost 4, with 13 bases in between. This CDR3 spans 13 amino acids. The CDR3 reads CASNLGGGTEAFF. CDR3 DNA sequence: TGTGCCAGCAATTTAGGGGGAGGCACTGAAGCTTTCTTT.

This clonotype was seen only a few times. The chain has TRBV10-3 and TRBJ2-7; D ambiguous. The CDR3 is made up of 15 amino acids. Germline V lookup: CDR1 ENHRY, CDR2 SYGVKD. V shed 3 bases and J shed 2 bases, with 14 bases lying between them. CDR3 sequence (DNA): TGTGCCATCAGTGAAGCGACGGCGGCCACCTACGAGCAGTACTTC. It yields the protein CAISEATAATYEQYF.

In nucleotides, the CDR3 is TGTGCCAGCAGCGTAGTGACCTTCAATCAGCCCCAGCATTTT. Protein product: CASSVVTFNQPQHF. The chain joins TRBV7-2 to TRBJ1-5; D is unclear. Deletions cut 5 bases from V and 3 bases from J, with 11 bases between. Germline lookup yields CDR1 SGHTA and CDR2 FQGNSA. The CDR3 spans 14 residues.

This clonotype was detected only a few times. The chain employs TRBV6-6 and TRBJ2-3, with 9 bases aligning to TRBD2. Germline CDR1 MNHNY, CDR2 SVGAGI (reference sequence). J gave up 3 bases and V 7 bases, and 8 bases lay outside the gene matches. The CDR3 loop spans 15 amino acids. The DNA of the CDR3 is TGTGCCAGCAAGTTTTGGCTAGCGGGGACAGATACGCAGTATTTT. Its protein product is CASKFWLAGTDTQYF.

This chain links TRBV2 with TRBJ1-2, with D unclear. V was trimmed by 6 bases and J by 8 bases, leaving 10 bases between them. Looked up from germline, CDR1 is SNHLY and CDR2 is FYNNEI. This CDR3 has 11 residues. The CDR3 loop is CASRPTPGYTF. Written as DNA, the CDR3 is TGTGCCAGCAGACCCACGCCCGGCTACACCTTC.

This clonotype was seen a handful of times. The J gene is TRBJ2-1, the V gene TRBV12-3 or TRBV12-4; the match to TRBD2 covers 13 bases. With V trimmed by 6 bases and J by 8 bases, 10 bases remained unmatched. This CDR3 spans 16 amino acids. CDR3 amino acids: CASRLGTSGKRDEQFF. CDR3 in DNA: TGTGCCAGCAGGCTCGGGACTAGCGGGAAGCGAGATGAGCAGTTCTTC.

The chain combines TRBV7-2 with TRBJ2-5; D assignment may be TRBD1 or TRBD2 (5 bases each). Germline V CDR1 and CDR2: SGHTA, FQGNSA. The CDR3 is made up of 12 amino acids. Trimming pared 5 bases from V and 9 bases from J, leaving 13 bases between. Written as DNA, the CDR3 is TGTGCCAGCAGCCGTCCGATGGGGGCCCAGTACTTC. It translates to CASSRPMGAQYF.

The V gene is TRBV7-9, the J gene TRBJ2-3, with TRBD1 as a possible D gene (5 bases). Between the trimmed V and J ends, which lost 6 bases and 4 bases, there was a span of 11 bases. Germline CDR1 is SEHNR and CDR2 is FQNEAQ (reference sequence). The CDR3 covers 13 residues. The CDR3 loop is CASSLIGADTQYF. The CDR3 coding sequence is TGTGCCAGCAGTCTTATAGGGGCAGATACGCAGTATTTT.

The chain has TRBV6-1 and TRBJ2-3; TRBD2 aligns across 10 bases. Per the germline V gene, CDR1 is MNHNS and CDR2 is SASEGT. The CDR3 sequence is 16 residues long. The junction had 9 bases not matched to a gene; V was cut back by 6 bases and J by 3 bases. The CDR3 region is CASRVGLADYTDTQYF. The CDR3 region has the DNA TGTGCCAGCAGAGTAGGACTAGCGGATTATACAGATACGCAGTATTTT.

The rearrangement uses TRBV7-8 and TRBJ2-7; the D is unclear. The DNA end lines up better with TRBJ2-5; the J call may be wrong. The CDR3 loop spans 13 amino acids. From germline, CDR1 is SGHVS and CDR2 FQNEAQ. The CDR3 here is CASSPTSLGTQYF. The DNA for the CDR3 is TGTGCCAGCAGCCCAACAAGCCTGGGGACCCAGTACTTC.

This clonotype showed up just once. The J gene is TRBJ1-2, the V gene TRBV2; D may be TRBD1 (5 bases). This CDR3 is built from 16 residues. V lost 2 bases and J lost 6, with 19 bases in between. The germline V gene has CDR1 SNHLY and CDR2 FYNNEI. CDR3 DNA: TGTGCCAGCAGTGAATATATAGAGACAGCGGGGCATGGCTACACCTTC. Translating it yields CASSEYIETAGHGYTF.

J is TRBJ2-1 and V is TRBV9, with TRBD2 matching over 9 bases. The germline CDR1 and CDR2 sequences are SGDLS and YYNGEE. This CDR3 is 16 amino acids long. The junction had 5 bases not matched to a gene; V was cut back by 0 bases and J by 4 bases. The CDR3 coding sequence is TGTGCCAGCAGCGTAGTAGGCGGGGGGGTGTACAATGAGCAGTTCTTC. This sequence encodes CASSVVGGGVYNEQFF.